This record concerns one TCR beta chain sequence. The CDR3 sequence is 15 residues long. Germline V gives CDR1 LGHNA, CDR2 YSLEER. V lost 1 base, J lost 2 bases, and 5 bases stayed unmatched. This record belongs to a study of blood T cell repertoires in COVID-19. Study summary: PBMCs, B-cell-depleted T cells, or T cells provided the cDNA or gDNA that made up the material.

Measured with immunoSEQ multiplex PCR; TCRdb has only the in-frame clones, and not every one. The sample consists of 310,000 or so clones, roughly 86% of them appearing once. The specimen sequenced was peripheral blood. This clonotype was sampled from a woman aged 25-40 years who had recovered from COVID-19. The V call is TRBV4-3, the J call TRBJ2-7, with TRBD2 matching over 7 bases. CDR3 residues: CASSQASAGAYEQYF. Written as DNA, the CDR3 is TGCGCCAGCAGCCAAGCGTCCGCGGGAGCCTACGAGCAGTACTTC.